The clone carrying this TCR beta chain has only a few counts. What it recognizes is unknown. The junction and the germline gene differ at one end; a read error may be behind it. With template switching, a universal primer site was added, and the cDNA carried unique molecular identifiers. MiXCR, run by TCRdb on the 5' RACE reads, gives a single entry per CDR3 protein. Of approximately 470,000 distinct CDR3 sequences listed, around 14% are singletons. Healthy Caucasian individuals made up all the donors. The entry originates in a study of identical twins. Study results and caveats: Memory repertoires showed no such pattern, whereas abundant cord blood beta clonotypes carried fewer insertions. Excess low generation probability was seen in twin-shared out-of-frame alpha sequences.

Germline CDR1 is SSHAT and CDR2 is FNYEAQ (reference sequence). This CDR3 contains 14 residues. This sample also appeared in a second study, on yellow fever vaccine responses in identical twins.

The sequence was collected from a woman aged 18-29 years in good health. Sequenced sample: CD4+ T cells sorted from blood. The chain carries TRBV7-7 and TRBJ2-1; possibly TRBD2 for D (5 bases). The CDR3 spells CASSPPPGNNEQFF. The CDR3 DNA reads TGTGCTAGCAGCCCTCCACCCGGGAACAATGAGCAGTTCTTC.